This TCR beta chain is drawn from a study of OX40 agonist ivuxolimab in advanced cancers. By sample share, this clone is medium-sized. This table comes from immunoSEQ multiplex PCR, and its TCRdb copy is limited to in-frame clones, with some not included. The sample records 30,000 to 45,000 clones, 80% to 85% being singletons. This CDR3 is built from 16 residues. V lost 5 bases and J lost 4; bases outside the gene matches: 14. Germline CDR1 MDHEN, CDR2 SYDVKM. The clonotype was recovered from an adult with an advanced solid tumor such as melanoma, head and neck, liver or kidney cancer. This sample comprised CD4+ or CD8+ T cells sorted from blood, obtained in a trial of the OX40 agonist ivuxolimab. V and J are TRBV28 and TRBJ2-7, with 7 bases lining up with TRBD2. CDR3 residues: CASSLGGVAGAYEQYF. The DNA of the CDR3 is TGTGCCAGCAGTCTCGGAGGGGTAGCGGGCGCTTACGAGCAGTACTTC.